A selection of T cell receptor beta chains follows, all from one sample in a study of cytomegalovirus exposure and HLA in healthy donors. Sequencing used immunoSEQ multiplex PCR; TCRdb keeps in-frame clones, though not all of them. The sample includes some 250,000 clones, 85% to 90% of them seen just once. The sequenced sample was PBMCs. Receptors originate from a woman between 18 and 29 years old in good health and CMV-seronegative. Each CDR3 is given with its conserved first and last residue. The order of the fields is D gene, V gene, clone size, J gene, CDR3 protein, CDR3 DNA. D genes are given only for firm matches. Size is stated for part of the rows, as once, few or many counts, or as a class when the clone is expanded.

.	TRBV7-2	.	TRBJ2-3	CASSPTIQGTDTQYF	TGTGCCAGCAGTCCCACAATACAGGGTACAGATACGCAGTATTTT
TRBD1	TRBV5-5	.	TRBJ1-1	CASRWTGGRNTEAFF	TGTGCCAGCAGATGGACAGGGGGTCGGAACACTGAAGCTTTCTTT
.	TRBV27	.	TRBJ1-1	CASSSQVNTEAFF	TGTGCCAGCAGTTCCCAGGTGAACACTGAAGCTTTCTTT
TRBD1	TRBV18	.	TRBJ1-2	CASSPGTGNYGYTF	TGTGCCAGCTCACCCGGGACAGGCAACTATGGCTACACCTTC
TRBD1	TRBV27	.	TRBJ2-1	CASSPIQGAAYNEQFF	TGTGCCAGCAGTCCAATACAGGGGGCGGCGTACAATGAGCAGTTCTTC
TRBD1	TRBV28	once	TRBJ2-3	CASRMGQGADTQYF	TGTGCCAGCAGGATGGGACAGGGCGCAGATACGCAGTATTTT
.	TRBV7-2	.	TRBJ1-3	CASREISGNTIYF	TGTGCCAGCAGGGAGATCTCTGGAAACACCATATATTTT
TRBD1	TRBV9	.	TRBJ2-5	CASSPDRGRQETQYF	TGTGCCAGCAGCCCGGACAGGGGACGACAAGAGACCCAGTACTTC
.	TRBV4-1	.	TRBJ1-1	CASSQDWETDEAFF	TGCGCCAGCAGCCAAGATTGGGAGACTGATGAAGCTTTCTTT
TRBD1	TRBV5-6	.	TRBJ2-1	CASSFPTGSYEQFF	TGTGCCAGCAGCTTCCCGACAGGGAGCTATGAGCAGTTCTTC
.	TRBV7-8	.	TRBJ1-1	CASSLDIFGGTEAFF	TGTGCCAGCAGCTTAGATATATTCGGGGGCACTGAAGCTTTCTTT
.	TRBV4-1	.	TRBJ1-3	CASSQDPGEIGNTIYF	TGCGCCAGCAGCCAAGATCCGGGAGAAATAGGAAACACCATATATTTT
.	TRBV6-1	.	TRBJ1-3	CASSGIGEVGPSGNTIYF	TGTGCCAGCAGTGGCATCGGGGAAGTCGGGCCCTCTGGAAACACCATATATTTT
TRBD2	TRBV7-2	.	TRBJ2-3	CASSLVRLAGGEDTQYF	TGTGCCAGCAGCTTAGTGAGACTAGCGGGGGGAGAGGATACGCAGTATTTT
TRBD1	TRBV11-2	.	TRBJ1-6	CASRSNRGRDSPLHF	TGTGCCAGCAGATCCAACAGGGGTAGGGATTCACCCCTCCACTTT
TRBD1	TRBV5-1	.	TRBJ2-2	CASRATGEITAQNTGELFF	TGCGCCAGCAGAGCCACAGGGGAGATAACAGCTCAGAACACCGGGGAGCTGTTTTTT
TRBD2	TRBV2	.	TRBJ2-5	CASTRLAGGQRETQYF	TGTGCCAGCACAAGACTAGCGGGGGGCCAGAGAGAGACCCAGTACTTC
.	TRBV18	.	TRBJ2-1	CASSHEGHEGNEQFF	TGTGCCAGCTCACACGAGGGACACGAAGGGAATGAGCAGTTCTTC
TRBD1	TRBV5-1	.	TRBJ1-1	CASSLRTGVGVTEAFF	TGCGCCAGCAGCCTACGGACAGGGGTAGGAGTTACTGAAGCTTTCTTT
TRBD2	TRBV6-5	.	TRBJ2-5	CASKVPSGNQETQYF	TGTGCCAGCAAGGTGCCTAGCGGAAATCAAGAGACCCAGTACTTC
.	TRBV28	once	TRBJ1-4	CASSLQQHNEKLFF	TGTGCCAGCAGTTTGCAACAGCACAATGAAAAACTGTTTTTT
.	TRBV6-1	.	TRBJ1-1	CASSVTGLGAFF	TGTGCCAGCAGCGTAACAGGGTTGGGGGCTTTCTTT
.	TRBV15	.	TRBJ1-1	CATSSGGGTEAFF	TGTGCCACCAGCAGCGGGGGAGGGACTGAAGCTTTCTTT
.	TRBV4-1	.	TRBJ1-6	CASSAGPGRTNSPLHF	TGCGCCAGCAGCGCGGGACCGGGACGGACGAATTCACCCCTCCACTTT
TRBD2	TRBV11-2	.	TRBJ2-5	CASSGKGGLAGIQETQYF	TGTGCCAGCAGCGGTAAAGGAGGGCTAGCGGGGATTCAAGAGACCCAGTACTTC
TRBD1	TRBV5-6	.	TRBJ1-2	CASSPFGQGDGYTF	TGTGCCAGCAGCCCGTTTGGACAGGGGGATGGCTACACCTTC
TRBD2	TRBV2	.	TRBJ2-3	CASSAAGLAAGDTQYF	TGTGCCAGCAGTGCCGCGGGACTAGCGGCGGGAGATACGCAGTATTTT
TRBD1	TRBV19	.	TRBJ1-3	CASSTGQGAYF	TGTGCCAGTAGTACGGGACAGGGAGCGTATTTT
TRBD1	TRBV6-6	.	TRBJ1-5	CASTRGTGGDQPQHF	TGTGCCAGCACGAGAGGGACAGGTGGAGATCAGCCCCAGCATTTT
.	TRBV28	.	TRBJ1-2	CASAQGRTFSGYTF	TGTGCCAGCGCCCAAGGAAGGACATTTAGTGGCTACACCTTC
TRBD1	TRBV25-1	.	TRBJ2-7	CASSAGQGSYEQYF	TGTGCCAGCAGCGCGGGACAGGGTTCCTACGAGCAGTACTTC
.	TRBV28	.	TRBJ1-2	CASSWTPAGGYTF	TGTGCCAGCAGTTGGACACCCGCGGGGGGCTACACCTTC
.	TRBV15	once	TRBJ2-6	CATSRDRGSGANVLTF	TGTGCCACCAGCAGAGATCGGGGCTCTGGGGCCAACGTCCTGACTTTC
.	TRBV20-1	.	TRBJ1-1	CCGPRDTEAFF	TGCTGCGGGCCGAGGGACACTGAAGCTTTCTTT
.	TRBV5-5	.	TRBJ1-2	CASSSTVLIHYGYTF	TGTGCCAGCAGCTCGACAGTCCTCATACACTATGGCTACACCTTC
.	TRBV10-3	.	TRBJ1-2	CAISESGRSGINYGYTF	TGTGCCATCAGTGAGTCAGGCAGATCAGGGATTAACTATGGCTACACCTTC
TRBD2	TRBV7-2	.	TRBJ2-5	CASRQRGGQEETQYF	TGTGCCAGCAGGCAGCGGGGGGGACAAGAAGAGACCCAGTACTTC
.	TRBV9	.	TRBJ2-7	CASSVEVGGFTPYEQYF	TGTGCCAGCAGCGTAGAAGTAGGAGGGTTCACCCCCTACGAGCAGTACTTC
TRBD1	TRBV4-1	.	TRBJ1-1	CASSQAAGGEDTEAFF	TGCGCCAGCAGCCAAGCGGCAGGGGGCGAGGACACTGAAGCTTTCTTT
TRBD1	TRBV6-1	.	TRBJ1-1	CASSEAGQGTEAFF	TGTGCCAGCAGTGAAGCGGGACAGGGGACTGAAGCTTTCTTT
TRBD2	TRBV9	.	TRBJ2-7	CASSPGGSSEQYF	TGTGCCAGCAGCCCCGGGGGGAGTTCGGAGCAGTACTTC
.	TRBV9	few	TRBJ1-1	CASSVPGGSEAFF	TGTGCCAGCAGCGTCCCGGGGGGCAGTGAAGCTTTCTTT
TRBD2	TRBV7-9	.	TRBJ2-5	CASSATKTSSVDGETQYF	TGTGCCAGCAGCGCCACAAAGACTAGCTCAGTCGATGGCGAGACCCAGTACTTC
TRBD1	TRBV30	.	TRBJ2-7	CAWSDGQGPSYEQYF	TGTGCCTGGAGTGATGGACAGGGCCCTTCCTACGAGCAGTACTTC
.	TRBV28	.	TRBJ2-1	CASRITPFRQESYNEQFF	TGTGCCAGCAGAATTACCCCCTTCAGACAGGAATCATACAATGAGCAGTTCTTC
.	TRBV7-9	.	TRBJ2-1	CASSTGGDGYNEQFF	TGTGCCAGCAGCACTGGAGGGGACGGGTACAATGAGCAGTTCTTC
.	TRBV6-6	.	TRBJ2-3	CASSSTVDTQYF	TGTGCCAGCAGTTCCACAGTTGATACGCAGTATTTT
TRBD1	TRBV19	.	TRBJ1-1	CASSSPRTGWTEAFF	TGTGCCAGTAGTTCACCGCGGACAGGATGGACTGAAGCTTTCTTT
.	TRBV7-9	few	TRBJ2-7	CASSFPSSYEQYF	TGTGCCAGCAGCTTCCCGAGCTCCTACGAGCAGTACTTC
.	TRBV2	.	TRBJ1-1	CASSIDRPNTEAFF	TGTGCCAGCAGCATTGACAGGCCGAACACTGAAGCTTTCTTT
TRBD1	TRBV7-6	.	TRBJ2-7	CASSSSGGPYEQYF	TGTGCCAGCAGCTCCTCAGGGGGCCCATACGAGCAGTACTTC
.	TRBV28	once	TRBJ2-3	CASSLNNVFTDTQYF	TGTGCCAGCAGTTTAAACAACGTCTTCACAGATACGCAGTATTTT
.	TRBV27	few	TRBJ1-2	CASRGGYYGYTF	TGTGCCAGCAGAGGGGGATACTATGGCTACACCTTC
.	TRBV19	.	TRBJ2-1	CASSTLTGNEQFF	TGTGCCAGTAGTACCCTGACGGGCAATGAGCAGTTCTTC
.	TRBV7-8	once	TRBJ1-5	CASSAGQGHRDSNQPQHF	TGTGCCAGCAGCGCTGGGCAGGGACACCGCGATAGCAATCAGCCCCAGCATTTT